This T cell receptor (beta chain) was recorded in a study of blood T cells in healthy people across ages. This clonotype occurred a few times. Whenever a sample was processed, at least 6 million PBMCs were isolated. A second 7 to 11 cycle PCR used barcoded and J-beta primers. TCRdb used MiXCR to reprocess the 5' RACE reads, holding one entry per CDR3 protein. Counted here are about 1.4 million distinct CDR3 sequences, roughly 59% occurring once; the ten biggest clones make up 6.5% to 8.5%. This CDR3 comprises 17 residues. After removal of 5 bases from V and 0 bases from J, the junction contained 12 bases not matched to a gene. Germline CDR1 reads MGHDK; CDR2 reads SYGVNS.

The sequenced sample was blood. The rearrangement links TRBV25-1 to TRBJ2-5; 7 nucleotides line up with TRBD2. The TCR sequence derives from a man aged 18 to 30 in good health. CDR3 region: CASSQDPGTIDQETQYF. The DNA for the CDR3 is TGTGCCAGCAGTCAAGACCCCGGGACTATCGACCAAGAGACCCAGTACTTC.